This T cell receptor beta chain was observed in a study of blood T cells in healthy people across ages. Through a sample-barcoded 5' primer and a J-beta primer mix, a second PCR was run for about 7 to 12 cycles. TCRdb analysed the 5' RACE reads with MiXCR anew, one entry per CDR3 protein. Of 700,000 to 950,000 distinct CDR3 sequences listed, 58% are singletons. A remark on this clonotype: The antigen remains unidentified.

Whole-study findings and limits: Per million T cells, TCR beta diversity dropped about linearly as age rose.

The CDR3 is 16 residues long. Germline V gene lookup returns CDR1 PRHDT and CDR2 FYEKMQ (reference sequence). With V trimmed by 3 bases and J by 6 bases, 9 bases remained unmatched. This sequence was found in a man in his thirties or forties in good health. Source material: blood. The V call is TRBV13, the J call TRBJ2-1; 9 bases agree with TRBD2. The DNA of the CDR3 is TGTGCCAGCAGCTTCCGACTGGGGACTAGCCGCAATGAGCAGTTCTTC. Translated, it gives CASSFRLGTSRNEQFF.